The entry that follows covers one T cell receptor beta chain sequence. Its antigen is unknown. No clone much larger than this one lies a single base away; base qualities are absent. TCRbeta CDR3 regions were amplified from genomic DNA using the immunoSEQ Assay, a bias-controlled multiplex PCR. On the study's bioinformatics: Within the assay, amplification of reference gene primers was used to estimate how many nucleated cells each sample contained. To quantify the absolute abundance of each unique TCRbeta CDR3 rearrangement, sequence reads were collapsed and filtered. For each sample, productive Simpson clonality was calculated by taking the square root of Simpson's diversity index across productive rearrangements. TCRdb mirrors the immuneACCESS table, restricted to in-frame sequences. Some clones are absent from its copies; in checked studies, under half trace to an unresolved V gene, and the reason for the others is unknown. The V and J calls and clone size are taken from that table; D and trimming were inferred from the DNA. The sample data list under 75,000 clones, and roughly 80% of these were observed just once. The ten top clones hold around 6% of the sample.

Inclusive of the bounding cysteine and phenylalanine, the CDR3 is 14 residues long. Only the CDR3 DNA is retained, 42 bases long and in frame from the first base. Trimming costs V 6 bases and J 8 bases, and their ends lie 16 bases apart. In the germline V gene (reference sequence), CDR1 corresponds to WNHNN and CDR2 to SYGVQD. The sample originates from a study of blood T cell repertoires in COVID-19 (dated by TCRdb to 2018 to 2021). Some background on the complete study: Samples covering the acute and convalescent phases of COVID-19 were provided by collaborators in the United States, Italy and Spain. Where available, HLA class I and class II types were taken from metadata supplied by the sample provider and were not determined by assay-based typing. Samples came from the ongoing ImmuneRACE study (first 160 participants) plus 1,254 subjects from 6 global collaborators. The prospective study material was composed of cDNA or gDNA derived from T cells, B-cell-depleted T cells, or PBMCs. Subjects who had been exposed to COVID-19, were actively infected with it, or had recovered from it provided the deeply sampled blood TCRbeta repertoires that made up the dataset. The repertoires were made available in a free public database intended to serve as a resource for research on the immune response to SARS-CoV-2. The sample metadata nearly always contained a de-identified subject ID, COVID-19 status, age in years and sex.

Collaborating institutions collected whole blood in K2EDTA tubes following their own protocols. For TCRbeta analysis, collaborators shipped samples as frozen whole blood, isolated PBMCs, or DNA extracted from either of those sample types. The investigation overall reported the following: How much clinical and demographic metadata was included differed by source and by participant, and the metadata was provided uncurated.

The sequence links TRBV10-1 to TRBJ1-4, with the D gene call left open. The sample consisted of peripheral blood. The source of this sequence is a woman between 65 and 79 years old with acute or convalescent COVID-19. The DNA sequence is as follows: TGCGCCAGCAGCGCCGGCGAGACGGAGGAAAAACTGTTTTTT. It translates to CASSAGETEEKLFF.